These 18 T cell receptor beta chains were sequenced from one sample in a study of identical twins. TCRdb analysed the 5' RACE reads with MiXCR anew, one entry per CDR3 protein. The sample holds some 270,000 distinct CDR3 sequences, around 8.3% seen once. This sample was also put to use in a study of yellow fever vaccine responses in identical twins.

The sample was CD8+ T cells sorted from blood. These receptors all stem from a woman between 18 and 29 years old in good health.

This sequence joins TRBV7-9 and TRBJ2-7; perhaps D is TRBD1 or TRBD2 (7 bases each). The CDR3 sequence is 16 residues long. Germline V gene lookup returns CDR1 SEHNR and CDR2 FQNEAQ (reference sequence). The germline V and J ends were trimmed by 0 bases and 7 bases, with 19 bases remaining between them. The CDR3 nucleotides read TGTGCCAGCAGCTTAGCCGCAGGGGGGGAGACGGGGGAGCAGTACTTC. Translating gives CASSLAAGGETGEQYF.

The chain employs TRBV20-1 and TRBJ2-1, with D tentatively TRBD1 or TRBD2 (5 bases each). The CDR3 runs 12 residues. Trimming left V 4 bases short and J 8 bases short, with 12 bases between. CDR1 and CDR2 (germline): DFQATT, SNEGSKA (reference sequence). CDR3 coding DNA: TGCAGTGCTAATGAGGGGATGTATGAGCAGTTCTTC. Translating it yields CSANEGMYEQFF.

This clonotype was detected only a few times. The rearrangement links TRBV6-2 or TRBV6-3 to TRBJ2-7; D remains unclear. In germline, CDR1 is MNHEY, CDR2 SVGEGT. V lost 2 bases, J lost 2 bases, and 10 bases lay in between. The CDR3 extends over 14 amino acids. The CDR3 DNA reads TGTGCCAGCAGTTACAACTTACAGCCCTACGAGCAGTACTTC. This translates into CASSYNLQPYEQYF.

This clonotype was detected many times. V gene TRBV5-1 combines with J gene TRBJ2-7; possible D gene TRBD2, 6 bases. The ends were cut back, 3 bases at V and 6 bases at J, with 22 bases in the middle. Germline loops: CDR1 SGHRS, CDR2 YFSETQ. The CDR3 runs 16 residues. Here the CDR3 reads CASSSDQLITGGEQYF. The CDR3 DNA reads TGCGCCAGCAGCTCCGATCAACTAATCACCGGGGGCGAGCAGTACTTC. Based on the CDR3 plus reference TRBV5-1 and TRBJ2-7, the full variable domain is KAGVTQTPRYLIKTRGQQVTLSCSPISGHRSVSWYQQTPGQGLQFLFEYFSETQRNKGNFPGRFSGRQFSNSRSEMNVSTLELGDSALYLCASSSDQLITGGEQYFGPGTRLTVT.

V and J are TRBV6-1 and TRBJ2-7, with no clear D. CDR3 length equals 13 residues. V was pared by 3 bases and J by 4 bases, with 10 bases between. The germline V gene has CDR1 MNHNS and CDR2 SASEGT. DNA for the CDR3: TGTGCCAGCAGTGATAAGTCAGGATACGAGCAGTACTTC. Translated: CASSDKSGYEQYF.

This clonotype was seen many times. V gene TRBV10-3 combines with J gene TRBJ1-5, with 7 bases aligning to TRBD1. This CDR3 is built from 14 residues. Trimming removed 6 bases from V and 0 bases from J; junction bases left unmatched: 2. CDR1 and CDR2 (germline): ENHRY, SYGVKD. CDR3 in DNA: TGTGCCATCAGGGAGGGGGCTAGCAATCAGCCCCAGCATTTT. Translated: CAIREGASNQPQHF.

This clonotype was detected a few times. The V gene is TRBV20-1, the J gene TRBJ2-1; 12 nucleotides line up with TRBD2. The V and J ends lost 4 bases and 0 bases, in that order; junction bases with no gene match: 4. CDR3 length: 16 residues. Per germline, CDR1 DFQATT and CDR2 SNEGSKA (reference sequence). The CDR3 here is CSATSGLAGSYNEQFF. The CDR3 nucleotides are TGCAGTGCTACTTCGGGACTAGCGGGCTCCTACAATGAGCAGTTCTTC.

The genes are TRBV12-3 or TRBV12-4 and TRBJ2-1; D might be TRBD1 (5 bases). The CDR3 has 15 residues. Trimming removed 4 bases at V and 8 bases at J, with 18 bases between. The CDR3 coding sequence is TGTGCCAGCAGTTCCGCGCGCGGAGCCAGGGATGAGCAGTTCTTC. This codes for CASSSARGARDEQFF.

The CDR3 DNA is TGTGCCAGCAGTTACGAAGGTTACAATGAGCAGTTCTTC. Translated, it gives CASSYEGYNEQFF. The V and J genes are TRBV6-5 and TRBJ2-1; unclear D gene. V was trimmed by 2 bases and J by 4 bases, leaving 6 bases between them. This CDR3 contains 13 residues. Germline CDR1 is MNHEY and CDR2 is SVGAGI.

Many counts were recorded for this clonotype. V is TRBV7-9 and J is TRBJ2-1; D gene ambiguous. CDR1 is SEHNR, CDR2 FQNEAQ, per germline (reference sequence). The ends were cut back, 9 bases at V and 5 bases at J, with 14 bases in the middle. There are 13 residues in the CDR3. In DNA, the CDR3 is TGTGCCAGTCGGCTAGACCCCAACAATGAGCAGTTCTTC. Translating gives CASRLDPNNEQFF.

This clonotype was observed a handful of times. This sequence joins TRBV15 and TRBJ1-5; a weak D match, TRBD1 (6 bases). V dropped 5 bases and J dropped 4 bases, with 15 bases sitting between them. The CDR3 runs to 15 residues. Germline CDR1 is LNHNV and CDR2 is YYDKDF (reference sequence). CDR3 residues: CATSPRDIRNQPQHF. The DNA for the CDR3 is TGTGCCACCAGCCCTCGGGACATCCGGAATCAGCCCCAGCATTTT. Variable domain in full (rest from reference TRBV15 and TRBJ1-5): DAMVIQNPRYQVTQFGKPVTLSCSQTLNHNVMYWYQQKSSQAPKLLFHYYDKDFNNEADTPDNFQSRRPNTSFCFLDIRSPGLGDTAMYLCATSPRDIRNQPQHFGDGTRLSIL.

By its share, this clonotype is medium-sized. This chain connects TRBV4-3 to TRBJ2-3; tentatively, D is TRBD2 (6 bases). This CDR3 is built from 16 residues. Germline V CDR1 and CDR2: LGHNA, YSLEER. The V end lost 1 base, the J end lost 1 base, and 12 bases lay between the germline ends. The CDR3 DNA reads as TGCGCCAGCAGCCAAGCGTTGGGGGGAGGCACAGATACGCAGTATTTT. It encodes CASSQALGGGTDTQYF.

This clonotype was observed a handful of times. This chain uses TRBV20-1 with TRBJ2-1; TRBD2 matches at 7 bases. The CDR3 has 15 residues. Germline loops: CDR1 DFQATT, CDR2 SNEGSKA (reference sequence). The V segment lost 1 base and the J segment 7 bases; nucleotides outside the gene matches: 10. The CDR3 is CSARAVGRERNEQFF. The DNA of the CDR3 is TGCAGTGCTAGAGCCGTTGGGCGGGAGAGGAATGAGCAGTTCTTC.

This clonotype was detected many times. V and J are TRBV27 and TRBJ2-5; TRBD1 matches at 11 bases. Losses at the gene ends were 4 bases for V and 5 bases for J; bases not matched to a gene: 6. Germline V gene data show CDR1 as MNHEY and CDR2 as SMNVEV (reference sequence). This CDR3 region has 15 residues. CDR3 in DNA: TGTGCCAGCAGTTCCTGGGACAGGGGGAGGGAGACCCAGTACTTC. This gives the protein CASSSWDRGRETQYF.

This clonotype has a handful of counts. The chain employs TRBV4-3 and TRBJ2-1, with D perhaps given as TRBD1 or TRBD2 (5 bases each). CDR3 length: 14 residues. In germline, CDR1 is LGHNA, CDR2 YSLEER. Trimming shortened V by 0 bases and J by 8 bases, and 11 bases separated the two germline ends. The chain's CDR3 is CASSQDFEGYEQFF. CDR3 nucleotides: TGCGCCAGCAGCCAAGATTTCGAGGGGTATGAGCAGTTCTTC.

This clonotype was recorded a few times. The J gene is TRBJ1-1, the V gene TRBV4-1, with TRBD1 as a possible D gene (6 bases). The CDR3 runs to 15 residues. CDR1 MGHRA and CDR2 YSYEKL come from the germline V gene. Deletions cut 2 bases from V and 0 bases from J, with 10 bases between. CDR3 residues: CASSQLRDMNTEAFF. Here the CDR3 DNA reads TGCGCCAGCAGCCAACTCCGGGACATGAACACTGAAGCTTTCTTT.

This chain uses TRBV19 with TRBJ2-7, with D tentatively TRBD1 or TRBD2 (6 bases each). The CDR3 runs 14 residues. CDR1 and CDR2 from the germline V gene are LNHDA and SQIVND (reference sequence). Trimming removed 3 bases from V and 2 bases from J, with 11 bases in between. CDR3 DNA: TGTGCCAGTAGTATCTTAGGGGGGCCCTACGAGCAGTACTTC. Translation: CASSILGGPYEQYF.

With regard to this clonotype: This sequence may be a read error, since a much larger clone differs from it by one base. This chain uses TRBV6-1 with TRBJ2-1, with D possibly being TRBD2 (7 bases). The V gene's germline CDR1 is MNHNS and CDR2 SASEGT. V was clipped by 3 bases and J by 8 bases, with 29 bases between them. CDR3 length equals 19 residues. CDR3 sequence (DNA): TGTGCCAGCAGTGATTGGCTATCGGGGGGCCAACCCCAGGGAGATGAGCAGTTCTTC. Amino acids: CASSDWLSGGQPQGDEQFF.